This is a list of T cell receptor beta chains from one sample in a study of T cell responses to AZD1222 COVID-19 vaccine. The table came from immunoSEQ multiplex PCR; TCRdb's copy has only in-frame clones and leaves some out. Among some 150,000 clones listed, 85% to 95% were seen once. The sample in question was peripheral blood, obtained on day 0 of MenACWY control vaccination. The receptors derive from an adult in good health. Both conserved end residues are part of each CDR3. Each record gives: J gene, D gene, V gene, clone size, CDR3 DNA, CDR3 protein. A D gene is named only where the DNA matches it firmly. Clone size is stated in some rows and not others, as once, few, many or a class when expanded.

j_call: TRBJ2-7; d_call: NA; v_call: TRBV9; clone_size: NA; cdr3_nt: TGTGCCAGCAGCGTAGGGGGGGACTCCTACGAGCAGTACTTC; cdr3_aa: CASSVGGDSYEQYF
j_call: TRBJ1-6; d_call: TRBD1; v_call: TRBV5-1; clone_size: NA; cdr3_nt: TGCGCCAGCAGCCGAGGTCCGCCGGGACAGCAAAATTCACCCCTCCACTTT; cdr3_aa: CASSRGPPGQQNSPLHF
j_call: TRBJ2-2; d_call: NA; v_call: TRBV5-8; clone_size: NA; cdr3_nt: TGTGCCAGCAGCTTGGGACGGGTTTGGGCCGGGGAGCTGTTTTTT; cdr3_aa: CASSLGRVWAGELFF
j_call: TRBJ2-7; d_call: TRBD1; v_call: TRBV20-1; clone_size: NA; cdr3_nt: TGCAGTGCTAGTATGACAGGGGGCTACGAGCAGTACTTC; cdr3_aa: CSASMTGGYEQYF
j_call: TRBJ1-3; d_call: NA; v_call: TRBV30; clone_size: once; cdr3_nt: TGTGCCTGGAAGCAGGCCTCTGGAAACACCATATATTTT; cdr3_aa: CAWKQASGNTIYF
j_call: TRBJ2-1; d_call: NA; v_call: TRBV27; clone_size: once; cdr3_nt: TGTGCCAGCAGCTCCACCACCGGGACCAATGAGCAGTTCTTC; cdr3_aa: CASSSTTGTNEQFF
j_call: TRBJ2-2; d_call: NA; v_call: TRBV4-2; clone_size: medium-sized; cdr3_nt: TGTGCCAGCAGCCAAGAACAGGGGAACACCGGGGAGCTGTTTTTT; cdr3_aa: CASSQEQGNTGELFF
j_call: TRBJ2-5; d_call: TRBD2; v_call: TRBV29-1; clone_size: NA; cdr3_nt: TGCAGCGGGTCTGAGCGGGGGGGTTCGGAGACCCAGTACTTC; cdr3_aa: CSGSERGGSETQYF
j_call: TRBJ1-1; d_call: NA; v_call: TRBV6-1; clone_size: NA; cdr3_nt: TGTGCCAGCAGTGATGGCATGGAGAACACTGAAGCTTTCTTT; cdr3_aa: CASSDGMENTEAFF
j_call: TRBJ1-5; d_call: TRBD1; v_call: TRBV7-9; clone_size: NA; cdr3_nt: TGTGCCAGCAGCTTGACAGGGAGGGGTCAGCCCCAGCATTTT; cdr3_aa: CASSLTGRGQPQHF
j_call: TRBJ1-2; d_call: NA; v_call: TRBV19; clone_size: NA; cdr3_nt: TGTGCCAGTAGTACCGTCGGGGCTCCCCCCAACTATGGCTACACCTTC; cdr3_aa: CASSTVGAPPNYGYTF